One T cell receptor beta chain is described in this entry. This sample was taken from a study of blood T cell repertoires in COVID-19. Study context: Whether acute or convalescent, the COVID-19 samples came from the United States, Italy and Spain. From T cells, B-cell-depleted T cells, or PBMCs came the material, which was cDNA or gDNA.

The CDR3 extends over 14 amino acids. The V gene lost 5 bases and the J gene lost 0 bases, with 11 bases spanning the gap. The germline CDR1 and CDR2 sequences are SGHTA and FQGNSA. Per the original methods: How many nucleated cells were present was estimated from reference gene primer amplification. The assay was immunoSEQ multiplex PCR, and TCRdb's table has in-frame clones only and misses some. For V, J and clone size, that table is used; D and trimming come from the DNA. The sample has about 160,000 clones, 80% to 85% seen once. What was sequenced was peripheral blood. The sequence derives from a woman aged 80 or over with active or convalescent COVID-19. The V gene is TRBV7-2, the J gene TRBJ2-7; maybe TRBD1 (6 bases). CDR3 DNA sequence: TGTGCCAGCAGCACGAGACAGGTCTCCTACGAGCAGTACTTC. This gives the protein CASSTRQVSYEQYF.